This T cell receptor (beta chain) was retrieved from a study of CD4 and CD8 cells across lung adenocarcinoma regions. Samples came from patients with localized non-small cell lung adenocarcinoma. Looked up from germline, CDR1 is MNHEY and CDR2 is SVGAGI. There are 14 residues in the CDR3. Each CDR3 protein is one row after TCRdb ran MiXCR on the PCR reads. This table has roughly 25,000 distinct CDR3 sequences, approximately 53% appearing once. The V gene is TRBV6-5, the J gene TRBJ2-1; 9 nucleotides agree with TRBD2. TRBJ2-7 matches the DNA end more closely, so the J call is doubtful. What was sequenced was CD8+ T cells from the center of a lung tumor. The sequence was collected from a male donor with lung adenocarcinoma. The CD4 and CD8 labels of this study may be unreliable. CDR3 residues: CASSYGLAGNEQYF. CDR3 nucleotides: TGTGCCAGCAGTTACGGGCTAGCGGGAAACGAGCAGTACTTC.